This T cell receptor (beta chain) was identified during a study of naive and memory T cell subsets. Study-wide results and limits: In naive cells, over 95% of TCR sequences were seen only once. Activation and differentiation may alter RNA-based TCR counts. Especially in CD8 cells, naive repertoires contained a few larger clonotypes, possibly CD45RA-re-expressing memory cells.

Turning to this clonotype: Its antigen remains unidentified.

V shed 5 bases, J shed 7 bases, and the junction held 8 bases outside the gene matches. The CDR3 runs 15 residues. Per the germline V gene, CDR1 is MNHNY and CDR2 is SVGAGI (reference sequence). Both TRBC1 and TRBC2 were covered by a beta constant-region primer of two equimolar oligonucleotides. The ligated cDNA underwent four PCR rounds using SP2 and nested alpha and beta constant-region primers. Each CDR3 protein is one row after TCRdb ran MiXCR on the UMI-ligation and nested PCR reads. The repertoire holds 150,000 or so distinct CDR3 sequences, roughly 22% seen once, with about 0.11% in the top ten. CMV status came from CD4+ T cell IFNgamma after overnight CMV lysate stimulation of fresh PBMCs. CD4 T cells were positively selected, then CD8 T cells from the CD4-negative fraction.

The source is a human donor in good health. Material for sequencing was naive CD4+ T cells from blood. The chain is built from TRBV6-6 and TRBJ2-7; the match to TRBD2 covers 13 bases. The CDR3 is CASSTGLAGLREQYF. CDR3 sequence (DNA): TGTGCCAGCAGTACGGGACTAGCGGGGCTGAGGGAGCAGTACTTC.